This T cell receptor beta chain came from a study of blood T cell repertoires in COVID-19. Study as a whole: Some COVID-19 samples were acute and others convalescent; all came from the United States, Italy and Spain. The analysed material was cDNA or gDNA that came from T cells, B-cell-depleted T cells, or PBMCs.

Per the authors' pipeline: Estimated nucleated cell counts came from reference gene primer amplification. Profiling relied on immunoSEQ multiplex PCR, and the TCRdb table lists in-frame clones only, not all of them. Clonal size and the V and J genes are those of that table, whereas D and trimming came from the DNA. The sample contains 150,000 to 190,000 clones, approximately 80% of which appear only once. CDR3 length: 14 amino acids. The junction had 5 bases not matched to a gene; V was cut back by 3 bases and J by 3 bases. Looked up from germline, CDR1 is MNHNS and CDR2 is SASEGT. The material sequenced was peripheral blood. This receptor was taken from a woman between 50 and 59 years old with acute or convalescent COVID-19. The chain combines TRBV6-1 with TRBJ2-7; TRBD2 aligns across 7 bases. CDR3 region: CASSDGGTLYEQYF. As DNA, the CDR3 is TGTGCCAGCAGTGACGGGGGGACTCTCTACGAGCAGTACTTC.